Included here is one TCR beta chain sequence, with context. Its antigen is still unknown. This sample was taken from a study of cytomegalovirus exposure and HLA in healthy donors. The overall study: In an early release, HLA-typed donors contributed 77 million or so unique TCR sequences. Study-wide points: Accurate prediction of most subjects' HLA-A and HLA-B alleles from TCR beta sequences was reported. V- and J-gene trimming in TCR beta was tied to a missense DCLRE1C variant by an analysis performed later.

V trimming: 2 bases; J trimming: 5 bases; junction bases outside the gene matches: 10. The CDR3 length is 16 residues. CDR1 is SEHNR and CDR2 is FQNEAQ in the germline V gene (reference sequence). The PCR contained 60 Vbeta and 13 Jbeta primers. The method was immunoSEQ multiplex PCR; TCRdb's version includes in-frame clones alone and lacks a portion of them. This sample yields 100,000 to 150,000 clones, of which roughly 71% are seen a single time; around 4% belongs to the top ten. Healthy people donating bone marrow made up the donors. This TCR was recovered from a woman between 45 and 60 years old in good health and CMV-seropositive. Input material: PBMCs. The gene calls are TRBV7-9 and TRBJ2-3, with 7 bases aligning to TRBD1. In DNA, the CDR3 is TGTGCCAGCAGCTTACTTATACAGGGGCAGGGAGATACGCAGTATTTT. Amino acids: CASSLLIQGQGDTQYF.